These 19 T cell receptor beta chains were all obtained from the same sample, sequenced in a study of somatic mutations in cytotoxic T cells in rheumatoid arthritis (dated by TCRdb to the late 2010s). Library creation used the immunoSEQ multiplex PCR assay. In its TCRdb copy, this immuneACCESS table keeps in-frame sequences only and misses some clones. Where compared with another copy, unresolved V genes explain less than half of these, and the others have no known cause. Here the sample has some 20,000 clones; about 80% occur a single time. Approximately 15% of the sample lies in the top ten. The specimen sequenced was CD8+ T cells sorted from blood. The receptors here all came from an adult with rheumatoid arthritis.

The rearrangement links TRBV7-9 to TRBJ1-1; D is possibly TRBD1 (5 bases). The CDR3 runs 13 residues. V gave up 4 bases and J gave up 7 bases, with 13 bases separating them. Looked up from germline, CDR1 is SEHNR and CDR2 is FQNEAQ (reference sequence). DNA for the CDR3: TGTGCCAGCAGCTGGGGCGGGCACTATGAAGCTTTCTTT. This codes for CASSWGGHYEAFF.

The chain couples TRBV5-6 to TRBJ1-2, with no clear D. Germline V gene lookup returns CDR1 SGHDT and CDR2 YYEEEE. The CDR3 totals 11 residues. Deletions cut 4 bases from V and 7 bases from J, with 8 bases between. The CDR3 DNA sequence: TGTGCCAGCAGCCGAGTGGGTGGCTACACCTTC. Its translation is CASSRVGGYTF.

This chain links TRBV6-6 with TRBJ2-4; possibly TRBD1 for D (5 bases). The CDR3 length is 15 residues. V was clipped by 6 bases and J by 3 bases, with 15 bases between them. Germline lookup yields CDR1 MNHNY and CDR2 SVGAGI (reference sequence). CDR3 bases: TGTGCCAGCAGCGGACACACCCTCGGCAAAAACATTCAGTACTTC. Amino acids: CASSGHTLGKNIQYF.

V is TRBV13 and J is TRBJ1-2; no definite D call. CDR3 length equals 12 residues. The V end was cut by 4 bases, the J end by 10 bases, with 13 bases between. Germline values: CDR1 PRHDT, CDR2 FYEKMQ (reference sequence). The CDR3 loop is CASSSSGRNYTF. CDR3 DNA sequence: TGTGCCAGCAGCTCCTCAGGACGAAACTACACCTTC. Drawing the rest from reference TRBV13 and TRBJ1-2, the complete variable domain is AAGVIQSPRHLIKEKRETATLKCYPIPRHDTVYWYQQGPGQDPQFLISFYEKMQSDKGSIPDRFSAQQFSDYHSELNMSSLELGDSALYFCASSSSGRNYTFGSGTRLTVV.

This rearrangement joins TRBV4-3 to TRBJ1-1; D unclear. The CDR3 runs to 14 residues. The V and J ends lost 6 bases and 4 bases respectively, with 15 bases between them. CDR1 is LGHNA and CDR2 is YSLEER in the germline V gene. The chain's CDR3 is CASSPNHRGTEAFF. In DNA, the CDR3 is TGCGCCAGCAGTCCCAATCACAGAGGCACTGAAGCTTTCTTT.

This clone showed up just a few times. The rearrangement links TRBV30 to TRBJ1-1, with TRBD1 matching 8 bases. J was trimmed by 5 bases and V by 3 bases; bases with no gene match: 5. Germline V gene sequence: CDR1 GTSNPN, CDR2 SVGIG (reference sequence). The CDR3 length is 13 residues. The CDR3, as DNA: TGTGCCTGGAGCCCAGGGGGCAAGACTGAAGCTTTCTTT. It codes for CAWSPGGKTEAFF.

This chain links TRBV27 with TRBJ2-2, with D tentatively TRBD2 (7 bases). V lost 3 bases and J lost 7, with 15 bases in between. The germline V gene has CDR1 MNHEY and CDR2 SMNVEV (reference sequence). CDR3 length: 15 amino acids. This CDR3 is CASSFGGGAGGELFF. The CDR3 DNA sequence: TGTGCCAGCAGTTTCGGAGGGGGGGCCGGCGGGGAGCTGTTTTTT.

CDR3 region: CATSRDDPSLNTEAFF. The CDR3 DNA sequence: TGTGCCACCAGCAGAGATGACCCTTCCCTGAACACTGAAGCTTTCTTT. This rearrangement joins TRBV15 to TRBJ1-1; D remains unclear. This CDR3 has 16 residues. Deletions cut 0 bases from V and 0 bases from J, with 11 bases between. Germline CDR1 is LNHNV and CDR2 is YYDKDF (reference sequence).

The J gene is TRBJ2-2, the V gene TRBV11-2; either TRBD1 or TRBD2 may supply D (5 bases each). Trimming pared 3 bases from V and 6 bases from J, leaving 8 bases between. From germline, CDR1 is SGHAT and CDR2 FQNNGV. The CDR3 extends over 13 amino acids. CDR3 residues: CASSLGDPGELFF. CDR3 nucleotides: TGTGCCAGCAGCTTGGGGGACCCCGGGGAGCTGTTTTTT.

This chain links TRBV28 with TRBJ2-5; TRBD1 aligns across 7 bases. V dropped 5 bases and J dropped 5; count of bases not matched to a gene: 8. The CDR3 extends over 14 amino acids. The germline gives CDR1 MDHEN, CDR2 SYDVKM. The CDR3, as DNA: TGTGCCAGCAGTCCTCAGGGGGTGGGGGAGACCCAGTACTTC. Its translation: CASSPQGVGETQYF.

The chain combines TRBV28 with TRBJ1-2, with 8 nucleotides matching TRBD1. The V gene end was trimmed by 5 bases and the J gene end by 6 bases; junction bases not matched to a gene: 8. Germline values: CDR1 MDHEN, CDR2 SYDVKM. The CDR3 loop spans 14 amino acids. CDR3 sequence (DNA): TGTGCCAGCAGTATTCTAGGGACAGGCAATGGCTACACCTTC. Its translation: CASSILGTGNGYTF.

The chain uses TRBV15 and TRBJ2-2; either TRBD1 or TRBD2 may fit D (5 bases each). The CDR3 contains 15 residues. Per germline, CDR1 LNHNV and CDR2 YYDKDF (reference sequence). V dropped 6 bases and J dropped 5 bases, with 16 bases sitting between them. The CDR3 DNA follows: TGTGCCACCAGGGCTGGGGGATTACGTACCGGGGAGCTGTTTTTT. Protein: CATRAGGLRTGELFF.

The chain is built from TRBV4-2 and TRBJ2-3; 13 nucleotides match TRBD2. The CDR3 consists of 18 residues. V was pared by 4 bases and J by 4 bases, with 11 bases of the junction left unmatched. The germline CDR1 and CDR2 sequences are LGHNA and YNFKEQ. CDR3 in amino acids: CASSRTWTSGSHADTQYF. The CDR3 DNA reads TGTGCCAGCAGCCGGACGTGGACTAGCGGGAGTCACGCAGATACGCAGTATTTT.

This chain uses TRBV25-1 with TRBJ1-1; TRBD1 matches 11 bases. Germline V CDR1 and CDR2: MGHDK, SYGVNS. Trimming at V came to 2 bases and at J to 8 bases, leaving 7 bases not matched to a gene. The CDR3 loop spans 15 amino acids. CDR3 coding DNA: TGTGCCAGCAGTGAACCGGGACAGGGGGGGATCGAAGCTTTCTTT. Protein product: CASSEPGQGGIEAFF.

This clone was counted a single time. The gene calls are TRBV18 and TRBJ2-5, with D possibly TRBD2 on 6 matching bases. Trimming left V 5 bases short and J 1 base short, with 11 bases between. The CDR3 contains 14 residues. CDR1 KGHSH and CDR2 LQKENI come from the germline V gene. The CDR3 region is CASSSTSSQETQYF. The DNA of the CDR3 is TGTGCCAGCTCATCAACTAGCAGCCAAGAGACCCAGTACTTC.

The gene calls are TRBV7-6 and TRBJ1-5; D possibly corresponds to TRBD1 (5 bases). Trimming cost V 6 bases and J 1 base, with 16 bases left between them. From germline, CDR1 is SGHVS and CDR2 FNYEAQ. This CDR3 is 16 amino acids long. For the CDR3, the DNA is TGTGCCAGCAGTTTGATTGGGGGACGAAGCAATCAGCCCCAGCATTTT. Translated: CASSLIGGRSNQPQHF.

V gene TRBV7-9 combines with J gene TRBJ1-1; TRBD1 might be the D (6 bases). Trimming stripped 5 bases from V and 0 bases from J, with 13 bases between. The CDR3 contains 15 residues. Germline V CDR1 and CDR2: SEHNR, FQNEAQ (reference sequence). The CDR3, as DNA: TGTGCCAGCAGCCCGCCGGGGGCAATGAACACTGAAGCTTTCTTT. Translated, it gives CASSPPGAMNTEAFF. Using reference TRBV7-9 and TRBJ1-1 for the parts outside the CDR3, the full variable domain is DTGVSQNPRHKITKRGQNVTFRCDPISEHNRLYWYRQTLGQGPEFLTYFQNEAQLEKSRLLSDRFSAERPKGSFSTLEIQRTEQGDSAMYLCASSPPGAMNTEAFFGQGTRLTVV.

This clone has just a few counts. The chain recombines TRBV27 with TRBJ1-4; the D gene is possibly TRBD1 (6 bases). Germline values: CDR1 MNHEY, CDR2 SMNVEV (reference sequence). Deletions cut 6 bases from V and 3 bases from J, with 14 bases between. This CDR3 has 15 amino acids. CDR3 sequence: CASRQGQWANEKLFF. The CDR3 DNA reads TGTGCCAGCAGGCAAGGACAGTGGGCTAATGAAAAACTGTTTTTT.

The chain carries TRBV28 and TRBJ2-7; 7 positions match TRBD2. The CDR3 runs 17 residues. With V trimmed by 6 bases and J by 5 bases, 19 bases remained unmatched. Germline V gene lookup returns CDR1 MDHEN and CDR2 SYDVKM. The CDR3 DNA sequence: TGTGCCAGCAGATCCAGACCCGAGCGGGGAGGCCCGGACGAGCAGTACGTC. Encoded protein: CASRSRPERGGPDEQYV.